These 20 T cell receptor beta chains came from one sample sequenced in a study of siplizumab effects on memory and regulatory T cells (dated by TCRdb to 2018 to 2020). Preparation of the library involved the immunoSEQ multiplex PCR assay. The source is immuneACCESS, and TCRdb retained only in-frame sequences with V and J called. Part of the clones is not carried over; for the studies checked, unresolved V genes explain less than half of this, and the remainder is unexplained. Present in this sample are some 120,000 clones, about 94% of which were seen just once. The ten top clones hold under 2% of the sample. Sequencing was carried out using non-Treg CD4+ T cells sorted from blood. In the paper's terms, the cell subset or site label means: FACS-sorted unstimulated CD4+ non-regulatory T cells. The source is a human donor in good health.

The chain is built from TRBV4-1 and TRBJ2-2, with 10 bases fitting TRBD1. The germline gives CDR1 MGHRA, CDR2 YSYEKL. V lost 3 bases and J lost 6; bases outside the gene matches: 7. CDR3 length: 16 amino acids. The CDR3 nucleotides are TGCGCCAGCAGCCATTTGGGGACAGGGGAGGCCGGGGAGCTGTTTTTT. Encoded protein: CASSHLGTGEAGELFF.

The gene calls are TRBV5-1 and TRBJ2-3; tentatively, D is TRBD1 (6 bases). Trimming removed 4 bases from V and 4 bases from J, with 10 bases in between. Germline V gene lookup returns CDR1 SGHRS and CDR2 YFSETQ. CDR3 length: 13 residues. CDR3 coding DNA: TGCGCCAGCAGCCAGCCAGGGGCAGATACGCAGTATTTT. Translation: CASSQPGADTQYF.

The CDR3 DNA reads as TGTGCCAGCAGCTACCTGAACAATGAGCAGTTCTTC. This sequence encodes CASSYLNNEQFF. The chain uses TRBV7-2 and TRBJ2-1; D is undetermined. CDR1 and CDR2 (germline): SGHTA, FQGNSA. The CDR3 spans 12 residues. V lost 4 bases and J lost 5, with 6 bases in between. The whole variable domain, filled in from reference TRBV7-2 and TRBJ2-1, reads GAGVSQSPSNKVTEKGKDVELRCDPISGHTALYWYRQSLGQGLEFLIYFQGNSAPDKSGLPSDRFSAERTGGSVSTLTIQRTQQEDSAVYLCASSYLNNEQFFGPGTRLTVL.

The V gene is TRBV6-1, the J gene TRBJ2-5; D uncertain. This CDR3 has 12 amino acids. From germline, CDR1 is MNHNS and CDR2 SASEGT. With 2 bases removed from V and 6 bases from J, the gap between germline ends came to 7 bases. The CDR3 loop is CASSESIQTQYF. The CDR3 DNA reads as TGTGCCAGCAGTGAAAGCATTCAGACCCAGTACTTC.

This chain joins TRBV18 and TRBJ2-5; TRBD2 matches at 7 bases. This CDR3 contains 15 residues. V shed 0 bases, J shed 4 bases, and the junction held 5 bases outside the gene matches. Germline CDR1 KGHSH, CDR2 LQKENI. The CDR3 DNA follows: TGTGCCAGCTCACCACCGACGGGGGGTGGAGAGACCCAGTACTTC. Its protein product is CASSPPTGGGETQYF.

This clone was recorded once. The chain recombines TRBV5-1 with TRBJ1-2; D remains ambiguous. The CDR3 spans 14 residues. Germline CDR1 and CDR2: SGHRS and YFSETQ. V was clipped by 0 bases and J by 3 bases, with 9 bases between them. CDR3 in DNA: TGCGCCAGCAGCTTGGTTCAAGAGGACTATGGCTACACCTTC. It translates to CASSLVQEDYGYTF.

CDR3 amino acids: CASSLRGQGTSTNTGELFF. In DNA, the CDR3 is TGTGCCAGCAGCTTGAGGGGACAGGGGACCTCCACGAACACCGGGGAGCTGTTTTTT. This rearrangement joins TRBV5-5 to TRBJ2-2; 10 positions match TRBD1. Germline-derived CDR1 and CDR2 are SGHKS and YYEKEE (reference sequence). V was clipped by 1 base and J by 0 bases; unmatched bases: 9. This CDR3 contains 19 residues.

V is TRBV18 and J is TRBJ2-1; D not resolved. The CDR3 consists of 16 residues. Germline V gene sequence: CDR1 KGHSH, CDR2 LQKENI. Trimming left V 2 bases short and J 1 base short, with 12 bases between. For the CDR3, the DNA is TGTGCCAGCTCACCAACGGTCGCCTCTTCCTACAATGAGCAGTTCTTC. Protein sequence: CASSPTVASSYNEQFF.

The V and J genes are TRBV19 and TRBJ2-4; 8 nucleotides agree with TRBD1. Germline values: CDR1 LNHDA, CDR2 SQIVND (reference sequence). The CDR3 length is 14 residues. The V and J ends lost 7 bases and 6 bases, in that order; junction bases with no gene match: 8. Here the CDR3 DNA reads TGTGCCAGTAAACCAGGACAGGGCGGAAACATTCAGTACTTC. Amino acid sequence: CASKPGQGGNIQYF.

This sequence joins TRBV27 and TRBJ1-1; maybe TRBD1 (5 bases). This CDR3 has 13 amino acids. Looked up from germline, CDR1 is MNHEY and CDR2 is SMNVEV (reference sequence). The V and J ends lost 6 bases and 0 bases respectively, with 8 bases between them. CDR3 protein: CASRWGLNTEAFF. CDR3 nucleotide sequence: TGTGCCAGCAGGTGGGGACTGAACACTGAAGCTTTCTTT.

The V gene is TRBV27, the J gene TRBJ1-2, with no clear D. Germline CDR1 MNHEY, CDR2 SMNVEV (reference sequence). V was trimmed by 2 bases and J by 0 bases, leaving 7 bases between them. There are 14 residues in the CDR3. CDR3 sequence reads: CASSLGSSNYGYTF. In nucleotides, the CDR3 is TGTGCCAGCAGTTTAGGGTCCTCTAACTATGGCTACACCTTC.

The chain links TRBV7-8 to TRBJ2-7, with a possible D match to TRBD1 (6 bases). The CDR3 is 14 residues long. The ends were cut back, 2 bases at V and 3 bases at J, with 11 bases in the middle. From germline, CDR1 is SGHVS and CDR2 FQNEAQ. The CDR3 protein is CASSLQGGGYEQYF. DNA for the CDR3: TGTGCCAGCAGCTTACAAGGGGGTGGCTACGAGCAGTACTTC.

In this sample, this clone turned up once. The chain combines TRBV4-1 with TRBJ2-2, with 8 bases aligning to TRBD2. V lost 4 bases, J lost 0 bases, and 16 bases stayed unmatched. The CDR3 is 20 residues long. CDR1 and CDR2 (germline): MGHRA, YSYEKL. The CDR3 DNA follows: TGCGCCAGCAGCCCCACACGGGGGGGGATCCCTGCGACGAACACCGGGGAGCTGTTTTTT. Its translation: CASSPTRGGIPATNTGELFF.

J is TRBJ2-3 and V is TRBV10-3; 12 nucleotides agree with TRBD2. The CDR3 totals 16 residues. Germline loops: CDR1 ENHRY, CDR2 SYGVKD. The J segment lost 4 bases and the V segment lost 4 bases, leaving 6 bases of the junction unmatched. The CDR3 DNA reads TGTGCCATCAGTGGCCCCGGGACTAGCGGGCCAGATACGCAGTATTTT. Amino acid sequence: CAISGPGTSGPDTQYF.

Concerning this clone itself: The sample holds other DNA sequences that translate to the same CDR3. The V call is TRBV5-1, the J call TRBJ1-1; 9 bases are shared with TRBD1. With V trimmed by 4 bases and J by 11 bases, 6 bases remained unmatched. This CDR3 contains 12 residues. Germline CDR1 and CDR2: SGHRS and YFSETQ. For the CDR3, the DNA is TGCGCCAGCAGCGCAGACAGGGGGTCTGCTTTCTTT. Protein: CASSADRGSAFF.

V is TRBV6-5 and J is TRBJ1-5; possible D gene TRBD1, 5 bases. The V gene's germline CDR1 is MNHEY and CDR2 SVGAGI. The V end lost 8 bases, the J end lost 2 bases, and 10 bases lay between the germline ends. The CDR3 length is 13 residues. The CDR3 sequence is CASGDSGNQPQHF. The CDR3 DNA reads TGTGCCAGCGGAGACAGTGGCAATCAGCCCCAGCATTTT.

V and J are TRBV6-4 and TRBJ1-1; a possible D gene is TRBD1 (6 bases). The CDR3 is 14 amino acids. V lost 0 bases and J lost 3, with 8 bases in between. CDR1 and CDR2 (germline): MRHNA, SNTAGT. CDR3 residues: CASSDSRGDTEAFF. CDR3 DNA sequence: TGTGCCAGCAGTGACTCAAGGGGGGACACTGAAGCTTTCTTT.

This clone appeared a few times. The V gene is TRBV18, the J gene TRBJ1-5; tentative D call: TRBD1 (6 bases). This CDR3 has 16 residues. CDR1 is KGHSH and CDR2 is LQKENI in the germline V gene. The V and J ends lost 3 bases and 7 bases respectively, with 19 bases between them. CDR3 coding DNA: TGTGCCAGCTCACCCCAAGAGGGGGGCGGGGGACAGCCCCAGCATTTT. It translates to CASSPQEGGGGQPQHF.

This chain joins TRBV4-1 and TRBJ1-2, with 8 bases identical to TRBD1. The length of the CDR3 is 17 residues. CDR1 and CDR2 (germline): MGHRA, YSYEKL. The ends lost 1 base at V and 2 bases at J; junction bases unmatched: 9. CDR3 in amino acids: CASSQGYRQGTNYGYTF. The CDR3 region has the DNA TGCGCCAGCAGCCAAGGTTACCGACAGGGGACAAACTATGGCTACACCTTC.

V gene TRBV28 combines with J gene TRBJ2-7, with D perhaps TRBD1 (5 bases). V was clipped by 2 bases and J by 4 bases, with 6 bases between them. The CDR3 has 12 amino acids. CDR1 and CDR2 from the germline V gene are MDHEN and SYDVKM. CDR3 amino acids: CASSLKGYEQYF. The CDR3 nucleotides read TGTGCCAGCAGTTTAAAGGGGTACGAGCAGTACTTC. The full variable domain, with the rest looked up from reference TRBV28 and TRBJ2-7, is DVKVTQSSRYLVKRTGEKVFLECVQDMDHENMFWYRQDPGLGLRLIYFSYDVKMKEKGDIPEGYSVSREKKERFSLILESASTNQTSMYLCASSLKGYEQYFGPGTRLTVT.